A selection of T cell receptor beta chains follows, all from one sample in a study of T cell repertoires in cytomegalovirus infection. MiXCR was run by TCRdb on the reads, yielding one entry per CDR3 protein. The repertoire holds roughly 310,000 distinct CDR3 sequences, with roughly 16% as singletons. Source material: PBMCs. These TCRs come from a human donor in good health (CMV status not recorded). Some clones in this sample may be carry-over from other donors' samples. Each CDR3 is given with its conserved first and last residue. Fields, in order: V gene, D gene, clone size, CDR3 length, J gene, CDR3 protein, CDR3 DNA. D genes are given only for firm matches. A clone size is listed for some rows: how often the clone was seen (once, few, many), or a class if it is expanded.

TRBV7-9,NA,few,14,TRBJ2-7,CASSLGTPFHEQYF,TGTGCCAGCAGCCTAGGGACACCTTTCCACGAGCAGTACTTC
TRBV20-1,NA,NA,12,TRBJ2-7,CSARDGSYEQYF,TGCAGTGCTAGAGATGGTTCCTACGAGCAGTACTTC
TRBV7-2,NA,many,14,TRBJ2-5,CASSTTGLWETQYF,TGTGCCAGCAGCACTACAGGGCTGTGGGAGACCCAGTACTTC
TRBV28,NA,few,14,TRBJ1-2,CASSSSGNNYGYTF,TGTGCCAGCAGTTCTTCTGGGAATAACTATGGCTACACCTTC
TRBV5-5,NA,few,16,TRBJ2-1,CASSLRGQIVYNEQFF,TGTGCCAGCAGCTTGCGCGGCCAGATTGTCTACAATGAGCAGTTCTTC
TRBV20-1,TRBD1,few,15,TRBJ1-2,CSASSHRGFDYGYTF,TGCAGTGCTAGTAGCCACAGGGGGTTTGACTATGGCTACACCTTC
TRBV29-1,NA,few,11,TRBJ2-7,CSVVGYDEQYF,TGCAGCGTTGTTGGGTACGACGAGCAGTACTTC
TRBV12-3/TRBV12-4,NA,NA,12,TRBJ1-4,CASNDGREKLFF,TGTGCCAGCAACGACGGACGTGAAAAACTGTTTTTT
TRBV7-3,NA,many,16,TRBJ2-3,CASSLAGKPSTDTQYF,TGTGCCAGCAGCTTAGCGGGAAAACCTAGCACAGATACGCAGTATTTT
TRBV29-1,NA,NA,13,TRBJ1-3,CSATGVSGNTIYF,TGCAGCGCTACAGGAGTCTCTGGAAACACCATATATTTT
TRBV20-1,TRBD1,NA,13,TRBJ1-5,CSAQGGGNQPQHF,TGCAGTGCTCAGGGGGGCGGCAATCAGCCCCAGCATTTT
TRBV20-1,NA,NA,13,TRBJ2-5,CSALRGAQETQYF,TGCAGTGCCCTACGGGGGGCCCAAGAGACCCAGTACTTC
TRBV5-1,NA,NA,16,TRBJ1-1,CASSLGVGRVDTEAFF,TGCGCCAGCAGCTTGGGTGTGGGGAGGGTGGACACTGAAGCTTTCTTT
TRBV19,TRBD2,few,14,TRBJ2-1,CASSRASGDDEQFF,TGTGCCAGTAGTCGCGCTAGCGGGGATGATGAGCAGTTCTTC
TRBV3-1,TRBD1,NA,15,TRBJ2-7,CASSQGQGFPYEQYF,TGTGCCAGCAGCCAAGGACAGGGATTTCCCTACGAGCAGTACTTC
TRBV3-1,NA,few,20,TRBJ2-6,CASSQRYTGIILSGANVLTF,TGTGCCAGCAGCCAACGATATACCGGGATTATCCTCTCTGGGGCCAACGTCCTGACTTTC